These T cell receptor beta chains were read from a single sample in a study of regulatory T cells in long-lasting Graves disease. One entry per CDR3 protein results from TCRdb running MiXCR on the multiplex PCR reads. The table has roughly 560,000 distinct CDR3 sequences, around 13% seen once. These same data were also listed under a study on T cells in Graves' hyperthyroidism and ophthalmopathy.

The sample here was peripheral blood mononuclear cells (PBMCs), taken at new diagnosis, from a patient treated with antithyroid drugs. All receptors come from a woman aged 30 to 39 with Graves disease. Each CDR3 is given with its conserved first and last residue. Fields, in order: D gene, V gene, clone size, J gene, CDR3 DNA, CDR3 protein. D genes are given only for firm matches. Clone size, where shown, is once, few, many, or a class for clones that have expanded.

-,TRBV5-6,many,TRBJ2-5,TGTGCCAGCAGCTTGGCGTCTCGAGAGACCCAGTACTTC,CASSLASRETQYF
-,TRBV7-8,-,TRBJ2-5,TGTGCCAGCAGCCCCCATGGGACCCAGTACTTC,CASSPHGTQYF
TRBD2,TRBV19,-,TRBJ2-1,TGTGCCAGTAGTAGGACTAGCGGGAGATATGCTGAGCAGTTCTTC,CASSRTSGRYAEQFF
-,TRBV6-2/TRBV6-3,many,TRBJ2-1,TGTGCCACCCAAACCCCGACAGTCCCCCCCTACAATGAGCAGTTCTTC,CATQTPTVPPYNEQFF
-,TRBV7-8,many,TRBJ1-2,TGTGCCAGCAGCTCCGCATCGAAGACAGTATGGTATGGCTACACCTTC,CASSSASKTVWYGYTF
-,TRBV5-5,few,TRBJ2-7,TGTGCCAGCAGTCCCGGACAGTACCACGAGCAGTACTTC,CASSPGQYHEQYF
-,TRBV19,-,TRBJ1-4,TGTGCCAGTAGTATACCCCCGTCTGAAAAACTGTTTTTT,CASSIPPSEKLFF
TRBD2,TRBV12-3/TRBV12-4,many,TRBJ2-3,TGTGCCAGCAGTTTAGTTTGGCGGGAGGGAGATACGCAGTATTTT,CASSLVWREGDTQYF
-,TRBV12-3/TRBV12-4,many,TRBJ1-4,TGTGCCAGCAGTTCTCCCGGTAATGAAAAACTGTTTTTT,CASSSPGNEKLFF
-,TRBV15,many,TRBJ1-1,TGTGCCACCAGCAGAGCAGGGGAAACTGAAGCTTTCTTT,CATSRAGETEAFF
-,TRBV13,many,TRBJ2-2,TGTGCCAGCAGCTTAATTTTGGGTCAACGTTCAATGGGGCTGTTTTTT,CASSLILGQRSMGLFF
-,TRBV30,many,TRBJ2-7,TGTGCCTGGGGGGATACTCCTACCGCGCAGTACTTC,CAWGDTPTAQYF
-,TRBV29-1,many,TRBJ2-6,TGCAGCGTTAACATGGGGTCTGGGGCCAACGTCCTGACTTTC,CSVNMGSGANVLTF